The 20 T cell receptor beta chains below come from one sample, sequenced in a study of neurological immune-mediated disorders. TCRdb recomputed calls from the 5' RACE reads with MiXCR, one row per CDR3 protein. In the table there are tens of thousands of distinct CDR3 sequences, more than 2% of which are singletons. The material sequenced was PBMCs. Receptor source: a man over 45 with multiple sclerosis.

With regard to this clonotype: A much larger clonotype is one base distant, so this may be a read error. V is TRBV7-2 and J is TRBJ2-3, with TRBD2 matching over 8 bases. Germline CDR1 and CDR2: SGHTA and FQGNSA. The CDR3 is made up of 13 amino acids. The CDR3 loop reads CASSTLAADTEYF. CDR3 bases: TGTGCCAGCAGCACACTAGCGGCAGATACGGAGTATTTT.

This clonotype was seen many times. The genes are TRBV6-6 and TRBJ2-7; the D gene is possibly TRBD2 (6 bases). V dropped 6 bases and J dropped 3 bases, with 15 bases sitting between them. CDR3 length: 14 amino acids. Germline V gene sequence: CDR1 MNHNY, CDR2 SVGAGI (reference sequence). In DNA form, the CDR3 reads TGTGCCAGCAGGCGGGACGCGGGGAACTACGAGCAGTACTTC. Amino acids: CASRRDAGNYEQYF.

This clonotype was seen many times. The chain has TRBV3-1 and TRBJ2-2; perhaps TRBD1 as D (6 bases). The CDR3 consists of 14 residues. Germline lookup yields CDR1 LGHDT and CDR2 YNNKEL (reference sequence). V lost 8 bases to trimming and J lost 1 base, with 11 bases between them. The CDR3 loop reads CASSTQGNTGELFF. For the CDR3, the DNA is TGTGCCAGCTCTACACAGGGGAACACCGGGGAGCTGTTTTTT. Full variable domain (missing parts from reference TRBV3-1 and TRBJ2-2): DTAVSQTPKYLVTQMGNDKSIKCEQNLGHDTMYWYKQDSKKFLKIMFSYNNKELIINETVPNRFSPKSPDKAHLNLHINSLELGDSAVYFCASSTQGNTGELFFGEGSRLTVL.

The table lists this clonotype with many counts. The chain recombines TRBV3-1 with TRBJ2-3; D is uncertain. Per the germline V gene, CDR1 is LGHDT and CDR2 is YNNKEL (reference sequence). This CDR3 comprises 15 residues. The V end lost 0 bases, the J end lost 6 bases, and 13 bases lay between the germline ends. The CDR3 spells CASSQEYVLRDTQYF. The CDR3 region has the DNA TGTGCCAGCAGCCAAGAATACGTATTACGCGATACGCAGTATTTT.

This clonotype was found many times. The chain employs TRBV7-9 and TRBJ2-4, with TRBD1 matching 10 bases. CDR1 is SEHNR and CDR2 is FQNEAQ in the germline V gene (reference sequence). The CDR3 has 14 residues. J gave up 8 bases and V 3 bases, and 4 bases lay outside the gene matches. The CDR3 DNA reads TGTGCCAGCAGCTTGACAGGGGGCGAGGACATTCAGTACTTC. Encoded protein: CASSLTGGEDIQYF.

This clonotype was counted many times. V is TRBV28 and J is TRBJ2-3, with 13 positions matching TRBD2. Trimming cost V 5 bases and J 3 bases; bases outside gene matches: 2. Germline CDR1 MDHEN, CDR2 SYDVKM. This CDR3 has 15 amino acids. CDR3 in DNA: TGTGCCAGCAGTACTAGCGGGGGGGCAACAGATACGCAGTATTTT. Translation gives CASSTSGGATDTQYF.

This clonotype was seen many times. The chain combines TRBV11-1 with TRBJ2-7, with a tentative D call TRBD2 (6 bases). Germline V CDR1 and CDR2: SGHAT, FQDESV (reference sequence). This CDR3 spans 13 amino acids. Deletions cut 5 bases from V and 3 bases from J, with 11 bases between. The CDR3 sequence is CASSTGLIYEQYF. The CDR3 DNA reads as TGTGCCAGCAGCACCGGACTAATCTACGAGCAGTACTTC. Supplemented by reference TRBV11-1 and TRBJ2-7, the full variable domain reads EAEVAQSPRYKITEKSQAVAFWCDPISGHATLYWYRQILGQGPELLVQFQDESVVDDSQLPKDRFSAERLKGVDSTLKIQPAELGDSAMYLCASSTGLIYEQYFGPGTRLTVT.

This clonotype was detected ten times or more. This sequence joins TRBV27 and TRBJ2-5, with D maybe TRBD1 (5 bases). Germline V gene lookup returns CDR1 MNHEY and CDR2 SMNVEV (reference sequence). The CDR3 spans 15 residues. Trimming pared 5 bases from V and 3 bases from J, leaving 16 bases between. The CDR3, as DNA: TGTGCCAGCAGTCCCCAAAGGGCGACAGAAGAGACCCAGTACTTC. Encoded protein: CASSPQRATEETQYF.

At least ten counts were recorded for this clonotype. DNA of the CDR3: TGCGCCAGCAGCACCTTGTTTTACTCTGGGGCCAACGTCCTGACTTTC. Its translation: CASSTLFYSGANVLTF. The chain couples TRBV5-1 to TRBJ2-6; D uncertain. V was cut by 4 bases and J by 0 bases, with 11 bases left in between. This CDR3 comprises 16 residues. The germline V gene encodes CDR1 SGHRS and CDR2 YFSETQ.

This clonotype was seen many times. The CDR3 is CSAPQPGQHTQYF. The CDR3 DNA reads TGCAGTGCCCCCCAACCCGGACAGCATACGCAGTATTTT. The chain carries TRBV20-1 and TRBJ2-3; maybe TRBD1 (6 bases). Trimming took off 6 bases at V and 7 bases at J, with 17 bases between the two ends. This CDR3 is built from 13 residues. CDR1 DFQATT and CDR2 SNEGSKA come from the germline V gene (reference sequence).

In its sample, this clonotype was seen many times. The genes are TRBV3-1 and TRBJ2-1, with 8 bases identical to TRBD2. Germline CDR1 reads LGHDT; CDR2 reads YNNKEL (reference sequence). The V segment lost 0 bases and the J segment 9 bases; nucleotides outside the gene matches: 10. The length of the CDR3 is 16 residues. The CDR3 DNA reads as TGTGCCAGCAGCCAAGATTTAGCGGGACCGGCGCGTGAGCAGTTCTTC. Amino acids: CASSQDLAGPAREQFF.

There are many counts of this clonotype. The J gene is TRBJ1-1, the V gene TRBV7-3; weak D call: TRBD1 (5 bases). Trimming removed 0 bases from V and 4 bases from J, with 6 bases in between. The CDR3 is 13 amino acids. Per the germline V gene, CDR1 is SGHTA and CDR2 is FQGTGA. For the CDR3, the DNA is TGTGCCAGCAGCTTAACAGGGGCCACTGAAGCTTTCTTT. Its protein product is CASSLTGATEAFF.

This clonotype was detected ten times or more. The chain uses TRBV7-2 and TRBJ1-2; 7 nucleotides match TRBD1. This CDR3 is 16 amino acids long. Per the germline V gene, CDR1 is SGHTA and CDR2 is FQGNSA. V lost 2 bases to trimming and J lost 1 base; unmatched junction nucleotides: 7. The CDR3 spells CASSLPRDRINYGYTF. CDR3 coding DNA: TGTGCCAGCAGCTTACCTCGGGACAGAATTAACTATGGCTACACCTTC.

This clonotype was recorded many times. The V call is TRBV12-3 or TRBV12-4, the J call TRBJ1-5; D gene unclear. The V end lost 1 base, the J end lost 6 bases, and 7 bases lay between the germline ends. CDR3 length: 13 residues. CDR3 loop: CASSLGRGQPQHF. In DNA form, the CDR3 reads TGTGCCAGCAGTTTAGGGCGGGGTCAGCCCCAGCATTTT.

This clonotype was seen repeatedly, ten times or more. CDR3 loop: CSAGRTGTGGYEQYF. The CDR3, as DNA: TGCAGTGCTGGGCGAACCGGGACAGGCGGGTACGAGCAGTACTTC. The gene calls are TRBV20-1 and TRBJ2-7; 8 bases map to TRBD1. The V gene end was trimmed by 5 bases and the J gene end by 4 bases; junction bases not matched to a gene: 13. Germline-derived CDR1 and CDR2 are DFQATT and SNEGSKA (reference sequence). The length of the CDR3 is 15 residues.

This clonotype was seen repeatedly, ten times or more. CDR3 in DNA: TGTGCCAGCAGTGAATGGTACACACCCTACGAGCAGTACTTC. Translating it yields CASSEWYTPYEQYF. The chain uses TRBV2 and TRBJ2-7; unclear D gene. V lost 2 bases, J lost 2 bases, and 10 bases lay in between. The CDR3 has 14 residues. Germline lookup yields CDR1 SNHLY and CDR2 FYNNEI.

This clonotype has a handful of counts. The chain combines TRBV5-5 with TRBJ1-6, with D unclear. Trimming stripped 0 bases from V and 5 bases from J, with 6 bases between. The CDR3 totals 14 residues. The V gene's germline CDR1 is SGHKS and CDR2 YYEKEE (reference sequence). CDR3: CASSLGTDNSPLHF. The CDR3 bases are TGTGCCAGCAGCTTGGGAACAGATAATTCACCCCTCCACTTT. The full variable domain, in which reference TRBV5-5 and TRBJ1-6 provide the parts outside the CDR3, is DAGVTQSPTHLIKTRGQQVTLRCSPISGHKSVSWYQQVLGQGPQFIFQYYEKEERGRGNFPDRFSARQFPNYSSELNVNALLLGDSALYLCASSLGTDNSPLHFGNGTRLTVT.

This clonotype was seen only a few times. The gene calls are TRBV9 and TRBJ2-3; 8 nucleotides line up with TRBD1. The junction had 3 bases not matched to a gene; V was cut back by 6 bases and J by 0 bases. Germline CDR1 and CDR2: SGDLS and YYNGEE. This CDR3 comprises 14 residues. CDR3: CASNRDRSTDTQYF. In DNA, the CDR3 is TGTGCCAGCAACCGGGACAGGAGCACAGATACGCAGTATTTT.

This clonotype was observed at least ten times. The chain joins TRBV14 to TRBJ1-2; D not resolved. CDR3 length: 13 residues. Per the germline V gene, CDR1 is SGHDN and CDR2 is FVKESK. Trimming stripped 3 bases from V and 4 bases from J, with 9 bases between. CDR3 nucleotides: TGTGCCAGCAGCCAGGAGGACGGCTATGGCTACACCTTC. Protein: CASSQEDGYGYTF.

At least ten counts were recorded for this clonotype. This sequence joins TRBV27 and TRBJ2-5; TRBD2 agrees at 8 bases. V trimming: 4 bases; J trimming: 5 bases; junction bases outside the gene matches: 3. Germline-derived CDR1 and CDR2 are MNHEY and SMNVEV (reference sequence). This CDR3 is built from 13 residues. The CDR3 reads CASSSGGGETQYF. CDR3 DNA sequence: TGTGCCAGCAGTTCGGGCGGGGGGGAGACCCAGTACTTC.